A selection of T cell receptor beta chains follows, all from one sample in a study of CD8 T cells in Susac syndrome. In TCRdb, the immunoSEQ multiplex PCR reads were re-called with MiXCR into one record per CDR3 protein. The sample carries about 160,000 distinct CDR3 sequences, about 96% recorded once. Sequencing was performed on CD4+ T cells from PBMCs. These receptors were collected from a human donor with Susac syndrome. CDR3s include the opening cysteine and the closing phenylalanine or tryptophan.

j_call v_call cdr3_aa
TRBJ2-5 TRBV5-1 CASTVGGETQYF
TRBJ2-1 TRBV7-2 CASSPHLGRANEQFF
TRBJ2-5 TRBV24-1 CATSETGRETQYF
TRBJ2-3 TRBV14 CASSQEAVPDTQYF
TRBJ2-3 TRBV7-2 CASSLAPGLAGSADTQYF
TRBJ1-1 TRBV15 CATSSGGRAEAFF
TRBJ2-1 TRBV12-3/TRBV12-4 CASRERNEQFF
TRBJ2-1 TRBV28 CASSLWGVGGNNEQFF
TRBJ2-7 TRBV12-3/TRBV12-4 CASSSLAEQYF
TRBJ2-1 TRBV11-2 CASSLYSSYNEQFF
TRBJ1-4 TRBV25-1 CASSEVGAPNEKLFF
TRBJ1-3 TRBV11-2 CASSPLVGGDTIYF
TRBJ2-1 TRBV7-8 CASSFDGTGAKRGLYNEQFF
TRBJ2-7 TRBV5-6 CASSLAGHNEQYF
TRBJ2-7 TRBV7-2 CASRLGLSGSYEQYF
TRBJ2-5 TRBV25-1 CASSPAVGGLRQETQYF
TRBJ2-6 TRBV5-4 CASRVQGTGANVLTF
TRBJ2-3 TRBV20-1 CSARFGSKEGDTQYF
TRBJ2-5 TRBV5-1 CASSLETGNWASQETQYF
TRBJ2-7 TRBV18 CASSPGLDHEQYF
TRBJ1-2 TRBV9 CASSVEASGVDYGYTF
TRBJ1-3 TRBV7-2 CASSFKGSGNTIYF
TRBJ2-2 TRBV5-1 CASSVGHTGELFF
TRBJ1-1 TRBV15 CATSRGAGEAFF
TRBJ2-5 TRBV20-1 CSARDFYKGLAEETQYF
TRBJ2-1 TRBV29-1 CSVVPTLAGTRNEQFF
TRBJ1-3 TRBV9 CASSVASSGNTIYF
TRBJ2-5 TRBV7-2 CASSTGLAGQETQYF
TRBJ2-7 TRBV5-1 CASSFTGTGAYEQYF
TRBJ2-7 TRBV28 CASSLVPGSYEQYF
TRBJ2-6 TRBV19 CASSSWGASGANVLTF
TRBJ1-4 TRBV3-1 CASSPRTGWNEKLFF
TRBJ2-6 TRBV28 CASSSRTVISGANVLTF
TRBJ2-5 TRBV15 CATSRDPTLETQYF
TRBJ1-5 TRBV6-5 CASSYSSESRQPQHF
TRBJ2-1 TRBV7-8 CASSATEFGTSGF
TRBJ2-4 TRBV6-1 CASRETGNIQYF
TRBJ2-7 TRBV6-6 CASSRRDSLSYEQYF
TRBJ2-1 TRBV18 CASSPLVGGSSYNEQFF
TRBJ2-6 TRBV4-3 CASSQGQGTAGANVLTF
TRBJ1-2 TRBV19 CASRIYGYTF
TRBJ1-3 TRBV20-1 CSASLVSGNTIYF
TRBJ1-5 TRBV3-1 CASSQDLTRTQPQHF
TRBJ1-2 TRBV11-2 CASSSSIPGLYGYTF
TRBJ2-5 TRBV28 CASSLRAIQETQYF
TRBJ2-1 TRBV4-3 CASSQDWDNEQFF
TRBJ2-3 TRBV29-1 CSVRTAKDTQYF
TRBJ2-5 TRBV7-2 CASSRGRTQETQYF